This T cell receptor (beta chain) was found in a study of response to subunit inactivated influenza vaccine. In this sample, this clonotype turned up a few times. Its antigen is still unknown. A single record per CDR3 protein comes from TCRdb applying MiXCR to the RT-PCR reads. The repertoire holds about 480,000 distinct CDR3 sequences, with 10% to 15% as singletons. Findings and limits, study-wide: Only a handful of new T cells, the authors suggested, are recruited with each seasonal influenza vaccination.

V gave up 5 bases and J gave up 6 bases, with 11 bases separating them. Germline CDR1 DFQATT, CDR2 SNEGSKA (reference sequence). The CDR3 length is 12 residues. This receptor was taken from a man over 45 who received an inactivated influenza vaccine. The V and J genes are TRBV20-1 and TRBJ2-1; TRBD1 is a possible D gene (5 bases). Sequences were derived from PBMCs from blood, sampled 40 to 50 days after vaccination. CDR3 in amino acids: CSALLGANEQFF. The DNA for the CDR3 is TGCAGTGCTCTCCTAGGGGCCAATGAGCAGTTCTTC.